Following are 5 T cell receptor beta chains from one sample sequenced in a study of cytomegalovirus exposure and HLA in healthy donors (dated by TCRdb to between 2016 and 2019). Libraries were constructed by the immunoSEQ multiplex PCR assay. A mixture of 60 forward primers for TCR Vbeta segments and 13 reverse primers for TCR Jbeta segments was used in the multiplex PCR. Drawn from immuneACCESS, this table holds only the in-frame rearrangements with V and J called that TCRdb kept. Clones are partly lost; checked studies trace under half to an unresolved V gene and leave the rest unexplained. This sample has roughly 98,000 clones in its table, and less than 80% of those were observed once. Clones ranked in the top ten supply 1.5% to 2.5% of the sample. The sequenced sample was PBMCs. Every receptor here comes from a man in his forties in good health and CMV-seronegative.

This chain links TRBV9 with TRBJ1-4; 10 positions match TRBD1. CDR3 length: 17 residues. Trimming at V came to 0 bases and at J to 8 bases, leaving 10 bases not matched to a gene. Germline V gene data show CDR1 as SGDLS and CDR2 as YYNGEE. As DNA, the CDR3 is TGTGCCAGCAGCGTAGGGACAGGGGGAATCGGGCGGGAAAAACTGTTTTTT. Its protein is CASSVGTGGIGREKLFF.

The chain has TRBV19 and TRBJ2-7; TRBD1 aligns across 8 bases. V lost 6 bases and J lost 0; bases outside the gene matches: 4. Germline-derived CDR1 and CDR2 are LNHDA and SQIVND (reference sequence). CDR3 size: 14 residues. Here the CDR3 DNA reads TGTGCCAGTAGGGAAGGACAGGGCTCCTACGAGCAGTACTTC. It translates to CASREGQGSYEQYF.

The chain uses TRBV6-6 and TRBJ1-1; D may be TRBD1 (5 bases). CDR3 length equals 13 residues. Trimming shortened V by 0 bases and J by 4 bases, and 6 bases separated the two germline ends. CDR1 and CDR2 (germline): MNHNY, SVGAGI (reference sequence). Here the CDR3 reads CASSYSGGTEAFF. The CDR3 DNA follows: TGTGCCAGCAGTTACTCGGGGGGCACTGAAGCTTTCTTT.

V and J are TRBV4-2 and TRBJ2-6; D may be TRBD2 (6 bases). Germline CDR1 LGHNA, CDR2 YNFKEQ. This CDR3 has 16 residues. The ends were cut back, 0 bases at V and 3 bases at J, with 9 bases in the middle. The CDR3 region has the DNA TGTGCCAGCAGCCAAGAGGGGAGGCTTGGGGCCAACGTCCTGACTTTC. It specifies CASSQEGRLGANVLTF.

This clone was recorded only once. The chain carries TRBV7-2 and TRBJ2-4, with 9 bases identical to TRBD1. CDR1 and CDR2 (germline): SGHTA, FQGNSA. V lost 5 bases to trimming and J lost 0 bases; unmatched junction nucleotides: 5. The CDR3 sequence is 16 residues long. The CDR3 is CASSHGQGIAKNIQYF. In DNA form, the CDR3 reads TGTGCCAGCAGCCACGGACAGGGGATAGCCAAAAACATTCAGTACTTC.